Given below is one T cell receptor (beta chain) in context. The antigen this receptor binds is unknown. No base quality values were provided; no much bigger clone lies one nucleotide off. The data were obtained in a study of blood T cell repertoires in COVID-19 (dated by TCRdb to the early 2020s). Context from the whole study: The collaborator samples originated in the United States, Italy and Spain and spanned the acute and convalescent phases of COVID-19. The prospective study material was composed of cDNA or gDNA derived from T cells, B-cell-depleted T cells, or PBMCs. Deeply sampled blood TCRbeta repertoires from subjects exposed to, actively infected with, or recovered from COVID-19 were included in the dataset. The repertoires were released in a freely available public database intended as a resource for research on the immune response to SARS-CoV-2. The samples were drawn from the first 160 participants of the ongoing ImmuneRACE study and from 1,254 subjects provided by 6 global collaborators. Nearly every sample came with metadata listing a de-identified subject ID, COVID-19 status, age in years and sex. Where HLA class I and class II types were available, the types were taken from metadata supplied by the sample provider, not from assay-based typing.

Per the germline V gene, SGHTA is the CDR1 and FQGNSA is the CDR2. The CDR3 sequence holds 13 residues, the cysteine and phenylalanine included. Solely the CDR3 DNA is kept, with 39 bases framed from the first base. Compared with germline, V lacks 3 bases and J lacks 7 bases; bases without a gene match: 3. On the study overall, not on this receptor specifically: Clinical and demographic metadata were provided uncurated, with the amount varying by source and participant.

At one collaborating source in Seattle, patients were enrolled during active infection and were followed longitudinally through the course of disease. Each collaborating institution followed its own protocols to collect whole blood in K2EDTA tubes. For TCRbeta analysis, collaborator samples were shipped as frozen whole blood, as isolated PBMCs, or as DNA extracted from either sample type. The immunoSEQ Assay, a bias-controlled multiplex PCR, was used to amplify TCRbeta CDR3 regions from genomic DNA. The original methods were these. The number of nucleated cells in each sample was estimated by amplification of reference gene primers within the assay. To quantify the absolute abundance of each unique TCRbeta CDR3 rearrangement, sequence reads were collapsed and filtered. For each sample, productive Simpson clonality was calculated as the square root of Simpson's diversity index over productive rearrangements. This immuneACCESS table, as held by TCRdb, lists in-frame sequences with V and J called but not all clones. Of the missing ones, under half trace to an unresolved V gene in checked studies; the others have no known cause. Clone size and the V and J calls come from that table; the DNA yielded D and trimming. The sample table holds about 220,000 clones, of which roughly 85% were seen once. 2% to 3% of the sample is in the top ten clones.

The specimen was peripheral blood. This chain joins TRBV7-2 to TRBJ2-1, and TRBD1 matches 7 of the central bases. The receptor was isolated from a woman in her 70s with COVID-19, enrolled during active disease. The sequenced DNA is TGTGCCAGCAGCTTGACAGGGTTGAATGAGCAGTTCTTC. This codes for CASSLTGLNEQFF.